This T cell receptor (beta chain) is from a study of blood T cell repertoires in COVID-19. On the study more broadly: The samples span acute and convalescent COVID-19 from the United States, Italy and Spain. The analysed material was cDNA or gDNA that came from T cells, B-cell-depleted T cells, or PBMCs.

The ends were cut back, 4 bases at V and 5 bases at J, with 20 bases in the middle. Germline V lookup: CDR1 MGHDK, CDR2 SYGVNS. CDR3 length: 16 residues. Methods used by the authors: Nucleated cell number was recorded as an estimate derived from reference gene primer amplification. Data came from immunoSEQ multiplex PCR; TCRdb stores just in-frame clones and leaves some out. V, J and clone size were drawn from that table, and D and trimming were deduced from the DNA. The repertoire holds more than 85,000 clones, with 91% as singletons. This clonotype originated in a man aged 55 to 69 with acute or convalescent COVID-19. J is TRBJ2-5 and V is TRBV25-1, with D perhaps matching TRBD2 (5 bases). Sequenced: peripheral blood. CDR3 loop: CASSATVPEARETQYF. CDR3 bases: TGTGCCAGCAGTGCAACAGTCCCGGAGGCTAGGGAGACCCAGTACTTC.